This passage covers 14 T cell receptor beta chains from one sample sequenced in a study of T-cell memory formation after mild COVID-19. TCRdb itself ran the 5' RACE reads through MiXCR, one entry per CDR3 protein. The sample contains 150,000 to 200,000 distinct CDR3 sequences, roughly 18% of which appear only once. The sample comprised PBMCs or a T cell subset sorted from them (not recorded which). These receptors came from a man in his late teens or twenties who had mild COVID-19 (a few samples of this study predate the infection). Cell type and time point are not known.

This chain connects TRBV20-1 to TRBJ2-4; D gene unclear. Germline V lookup: CDR1 DFQATT, CDR2 SNEGSKA (reference sequence). The CDR3 runs to 14 residues. V was pared by 0 bases and J by 5 bases, with 11 bases between. The CDR3 DNA is TGCAGTGCTAGAGACTGGGCGGAGCAAAACATTCAGTACTTC. It encodes CSARDWAEQNIQYF.

The V and J genes are TRBV6-1 and TRBJ2-2, with D maybe TRBD2 (6 bases). This CDR3 spans 15 amino acids. Germline lookup yields CDR1 MNHNS and CDR2 SASEGT. V was pared by 3 bases and J by 4 bases, with 12 bases between. CDR3 protein: CASSDKGGVTGELFF. The CDR3 DNA reads TGTGCCAGCAGTGATAAGGGCGGGGTCACCGGGGAGCTGTTTTTT.

The J gene is TRBJ2-3, the V gene TRBV4-3, with 7 bases that match TRBD1. This CDR3 is 14 amino acids long. In germline, CDR1 is LGHNA, CDR2 YSLEER. Unmatched junction bases numbered 4, after V lost 4 bases and J lost 3 bases. The CDR3 sequence: CASSLTGVTDTQYF. The DNA for the CDR3 is TGCGCCAGCAGCCTTACAGGGGTTACAGATACGCAGTATTTT.

This sequence joins TRBV7-2 and TRBJ1-6; D may be TRBD1 (5 bases). The V end was cut by 6 bases, the J end by 0 bases, with 21 bases between. Germline values: CDR1 SGHTA, CDR2 FQGNSA. This CDR3 has 19 amino acids. The CDR3: CASSFDRLSASSYNSPLHF. The CDR3 DNA is TGTGCCAGCAGTTTTGACAGACTCTCCGCGAGCTCCTATAATTCACCCCTCCACTTT.

This clonotype occurred a few times. V is TRBV7-2 and J is TRBJ2-3; TRBD2 aligns across 8 bases. The trim removed 8 bases at V and 6 bases at J, leaving 16 bases unmatched. Germline CDR1 SGHTA, CDR2 FQGNSA. The CDR3 covers 16 residues. The CDR3 nucleotides read TGTGCCAGCGGGCCGGGGCGGGGGGTAATCCAGGATACGCAGTATTTT. Amino acids: CASGPGRGVIQDTQYF.

This clonotype was detected a few times. V usage is TRBV5-1 and J usage is TRBJ2-7, with 7 bases identical to TRBD1. CDR1 and CDR2 from the germline V gene are SGHRS and YFSETQ. The CDR3 loop spans 14 amino acids. With V trimmed by 5 bases and J by 0 bases, 5 bases remained unmatched. The chain's CDR3 is CASRRDRSSYEQYF. DNA of the CDR3: TGCGCCAGCAGAAGGGACAGAAGCTCCTACGAGCAGTACTTC.

The V gene is TRBV7-9, the J gene TRBJ2-7; 8 nucleotides match TRBD1. Germline CDR1 is SEHNR and CDR2 is FQNEAQ (reference sequence). Trimming removed 6 bases from V and 7 bases from J; junction bases left unmatched: 8. This CDR3 comprises 13 residues. The CDR3: CASSLTRTGEQYV. DNA for the CDR3: TGTGCCAGCAGTCTAACCCGGACAGGGGAGCAGTACGTC.

This clonotype came up a few times. The chain uses TRBV29-1 and TRBJ1-1; possible D gene TRBD1, 5 bases. Deletions cut 6 bases from V and 1 base from J, with 15 bases between. The CDR3 has 14 residues. Germline V gives CDR1 SQVTM, CDR2 ANQGSEA. The CDR3 here is CSVQKTVPNTEAFF. The CDR3 DNA reads as TGCAGCGTCCAAAAGACAGTCCCGAACACTGAAGCTTTCTTT.

This clonotype was counted between two and nine times. This chain joins TRBV20-1 and TRBJ1-1; no reliable D call. Germline V gene sequence: CDR1 DFQATT, CDR2 SNEGSKA (reference sequence). V lost 3 bases and J 0 bases, leaving 14 bases between the germline ends. The CDR3 runs to 15 residues. The CDR3 nucleotides read TGCAGTGCTAGCCGAGGGCTTATCATGAACACTGAAGCTTTCTTT. This gives the protein CSASRGLIMNTEAFF.

This clonotype was counted between two and nine times. The CDR3 protein is CASSLAMGEVSYTF. The CDR3 nucleotides are TGCGCCAGCAGCTTGGCCATGGGGGAAGTGAGCTACACCTTC. J is TRBJ1-2 and V is TRBV5-1; TRBD1 might be the D (5 bases). The V end lost 0 bases, the J end lost 9 bases, and 15 bases lay between the germline ends. Germline CDR1 and CDR2: SGHRS and YFSETQ. The CDR3 has 14 residues.

The chain has TRBV27 and TRBJ2-7; 8 bases align to TRBD1. V was pared by 5 bases and J by 4 bases, with 7 bases of the junction left unmatched. CDR1 and CDR2 from the germline V gene are MNHEY and SMNVEV (reference sequence). There are 14 residues in the CDR3. CDR3 amino acids: CASSERYRGYEQYV. In DNA form, the CDR3 reads TGTGCCAGCAGTGAAAGATACAGGGGGTACGAGCAGTACGTC.

This clonotype was detected a few times. The chain uses TRBV6-2 or TRBV6-3 and TRBJ1-1; D unclear. CDR3 length equals 16 residues. From germline, CDR1 is MNHEY and CDR2 SVGEGT. The V end was cut by 1 base, the J end by 0 bases, with 12 bases between. CDR3 in DNA: TGTGCCAGCAGTTACTACACCCGACGGGTGAACACTGAAGCTTTCTTT. It translates to CASSYYTRRVNTEAFF.

This clonotype has a handful of counts. The genes are TRBV29-1 and TRBJ2-3; D remains ambiguous. V lost 6 bases and J lost 0, with 4 bases in between. Germline loops: CDR1 SQVTM, CDR2 ANQGSEA. This CDR3 has 11 residues. This CDR3 reads CSVRSTDTQYF. In DNA form, the CDR3 reads TGCAGCGTGCGGAGCACAGATACGCAGTATTTT.

The V gene is TRBV7-3, the J gene TRBJ2-1, with D unresolved. This CDR3 region has 16 residues. The germline V gene encodes CDR1 SGHTA and CDR2 FQGTGA. The V end lost 5 bases, the J end lost 5 bases, and 19 bases lay between the germline ends. The CDR3 spells CASSPGPPPDDNEQFF. As DNA, the CDR3 is TGTGCCAGCAGCCCCGGTCCCCCACCTGACGACAATGAGCAGTTCTTC.